The next 10 T cell receptor beta chains were all read from a single sample in a study of ipilimumab plus nivolumab after autologous stem cell transplantation. Only in-frame clones appear in the TCRdb table, and some are missing; sequencing was by immunoSEQ multiplex PCR. Among tens of thousands of clones listed, 80% to 95% were seen once. The input for sequencing was PBMCs, taken in a trial of ipilimumab plus nivolumab as post-transplant consolidation. Receptors originate from a male donor with multiple myeloma.

The chain has TRBV21-1 and TRBJ2-7. TRBV21-1 corresponds to a pseudogene. This CDR3 contains 13 residues. The CDR3 here is CASGGDISYEQYF. The DNA for the CDR3 is TGTGCCAGCGGAGGGGACATCTCCTACGAGCAGTACTTC.

The genes are TRBV7-2 and TRBJ2-3, with 14 bases lining up with TRBD2. In germline, CDR1 is SGHTA, CDR2 FQGNSA. This CDR3 is built from 18 residues. V was pared by 2 bases and J by 3 bases, with 7 bases of the junction left unmatched. The CDR3 nucleotides read TGTGCCAGCAGCTTAAGGGGACTAGCGGGAGTGAGGACAGATACGCAGTATTTT. Amino acids: CASSLRGLAGVRTDTQYF.

This rearrangement joins TRBV9 to TRBJ2-1; TRBD2 aligns across 8 bases. The germline CDR1 and CDR2 sequences are SGDLS and YYNGEE. With V trimmed by 0 bases and J by 8 bases, 7 bases remained unmatched. The CDR3 is 15 residues long. The CDR3 sequence: CASSVGSGSLDEQFF. Here the CDR3 DNA reads TGTGCCAGCAGCGTAGGGAGCGGGAGCCTGGATGAGCAGTTCTTC.

V usage is TRBV7-9 and J usage is TRBJ2-7; no reliable D call. Germline CDR1 SEHNR, CDR2 FQNEAQ (reference sequence). The CDR3 spans 12 residues. Trimming stripped 5 bases from V and 1 base from J, with 6 bases between. The CDR3 region has the DNA TGTGCCAGCAGCCGCATATCCTACGAGCAGTACTTC. Its protein product is CASSRISYEQYF.

The chain links TRBV19 to TRBJ2-5; 9 bases fit TRBD1. The CDR3 has 16 residues. The ends lost 4 bases at V and 2 bases at J; junction bases unmatched: 8. The germline gives CDR1 LNHDA, CDR2 SQIVND (reference sequence). CDR3 DNA: TGTGCCAGTAGTAACTTACCGGGACAGGGACAAGAGACCCAGTACTTC. It codes for CASSNLPGQGQETQYF.

The rearrangement links TRBV9 to TRBJ2-5, with D possibly TRBD1 on 7 matching bases. The CDR3 covers 15 residues. Looked up from germline, CDR1 is SGDLS and CDR2 is YYNGEE. Trimming pared 0 bases from V and 4 bases from J, leaving 13 bases between. CDR3 sequence (DNA): TGTGCCAGCAGCGTAGAACAGGGGCGGGGAGAGACCCAGTACTTC. The encoded protein is CASSVEQGRGETQYF.

This clone appeared once. This sequence joins TRBV28 and TRBJ1-2; TRBD1 matches 8 bases. Trimming cost V 2 bases and J 8 bases; bases outside gene matches: 7. Germline CDR1 and CDR2: MDHEN and SYDVKM. The CDR3 has 14 residues. CDR3 residues: CASSLRQGARGYTF. As DNA, the CDR3 is TGTGCCAGCAGTTTAAGGCAGGGGGCGCGAGGCTACACCTTC.

The chain joins TRBV28 to TRBJ2-2, with 10 positions matching TRBD2. CDR1 is MDHEN, CDR2 SYDVKM, per germline. V was pared by 8 bases and J by 1 base, with 7 bases of the junction left unmatched. This CDR3 spans 16 amino acids. The CDR3 nucleotides read TGTGCCAGCGTATTGGCTAGCGGGAGGAACACCGGGGAGCTGTTTTTT. The encoded protein is CASVLASGRNTGELFF.

This clone was observed once. At one end, the junction sequence differs from germline, possibly due to a read error. The chain couples TRBV15 to TRBJ1-6; 7 positions match TRBD1. Per germline, CDR1 LNHNV and CDR2 YYDKDF (reference sequence). CDR3 size: 15 residues. The CDR3 loop is CVTSRNRGLDSPLHF. The CDR3 DNA sequence: TGTGTCACCAGCCGTAACAGGGGTTTGGACTCACCCCTCCACTTT.

The genes are TRBV11-2 and TRBJ2-5; 11 bases are shared with TRBD2. The DNA end is a closer match to TRBJ2-7, so the J assignment may be wrong. The CDR3 is 15 residues long. Germline CDR1 is SGHAT and CDR2 is FQNNGV. Here the CDR3 reads CASSLGTSGSHEQYF. The CDR3 nucleotides are TGTGCCAGCAGCTTAGGGACTAGCGGGTCCCACGAGCAGTACTTC.